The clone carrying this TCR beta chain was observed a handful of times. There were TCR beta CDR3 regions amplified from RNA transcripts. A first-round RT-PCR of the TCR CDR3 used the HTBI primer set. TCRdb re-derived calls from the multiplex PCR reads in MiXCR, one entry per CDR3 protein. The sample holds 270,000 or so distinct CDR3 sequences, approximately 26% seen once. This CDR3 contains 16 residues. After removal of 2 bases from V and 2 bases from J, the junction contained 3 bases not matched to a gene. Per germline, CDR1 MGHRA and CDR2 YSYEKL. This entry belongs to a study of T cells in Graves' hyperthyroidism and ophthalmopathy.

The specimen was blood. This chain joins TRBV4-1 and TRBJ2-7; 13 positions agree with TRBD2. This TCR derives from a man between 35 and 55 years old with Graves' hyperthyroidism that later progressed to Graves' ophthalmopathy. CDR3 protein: CASSQQLAGGAYEQYF. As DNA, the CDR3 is TGCGCCAGCAGCCAACAACTAGCGGGAGGGGCCTACGAGCAGTACTTC.